The rows below give T cell receptor beta chains drawn from one sample of a study of T cell changes during pregnancy in multiple sclerosis. Repertoires were generated with immunoSEQ multiplex PCR, while TCRdb's copy carries only in-frame clones and drops some. The sample contains approximately 130,000 clones, less than 97% of which appear only once. This specimen was peripheral blood, taken after pregnancy. The receptors come from a female donor with multiple sclerosis, enrolled in a pregnancy study. CDR3s include the opening cysteine and the closing phenylalanine or tryptophan.

v_call,j_call,cdr3_aa
TRBV5-1,TRBJ2-1,CASSWGGGEPHNEQFF
TRBV18,TRBJ2-5,CASSPEALARIQETQYF
TRBV11-2,TRBJ2-3,CASSLDLAVRQDTQYF
TRBV30,TRBJ1-4,CAWSVPELKANEKLFF
TRBV19,TRBJ2-1,CASSILAATYNEQFF
TRBV5-1,TRBJ2-2,CASSQGFGELFF
TRBV4-1,TRBJ2-2,CASSLRAGVVTGELFF
TRBV5-5,TRBJ2-1,CASSPPLLASSYNEQFF
TRBV19,TRBJ2-1,CASSIDPRTSGRIEQFF
TRBV28,TRBJ2-7,CASAGGRYEQYF
TRBV15,TRBJ1-1,CATSPSKGVLNTEAFF
TRBV4-2,TRBJ1-1,CASSQDAGSNTEAFF
TRBV28,TRBJ1-5,CASSLFFGQGYSNQPQHF
TRBV2,TRBJ2-2,CASSFRGRNTGELFF
TRBV13,TRBJ2-1,CASSSEGNEQFF
TRBV28,TRBJ2-1,CASSLRVGTGVNEQFF